This T cell receptor beta chain was captured by sequencing in a study of PD-1 blockade in classical Hodgkin lymphoma. Regarding the study as a whole: CD4+ TCR diversity, unlike CD8+, rose significantly by C4D1. Diversity similar to that of newly diagnosed patients was seen at baseline in complete responders. Those patients who began receiving nivolumab less than 1 year after ASCT had lower diversity, and they were excluded.

The method was immunoSEQ multiplex PCR; TCRdb's version includes in-frame clones alone and lacks a portion of them. Of some 9,100 clones listed, roughly 83% were seen once; the top ten hold around 1.5%. Remarks on this clone: The antigen is undetermined.

The germline V and J ends were trimmed by 1 base and 6 bases, with 19 bases remaining between them. Germline lookup yields CDR1 SEHNR and CDR2 FQNEAQ (reference sequence). This CDR3 contains 17 residues. This sample's time point: cycle 4 day 1 (C4D1), after less than 7 weeks of nivolumab. Relapse after autologous stem cell transplantation occurred in every patient, and brentuximab vedotin exposure varied. Researchers used magnetic negative selection to pull out pure CD4+ T cells from thawed PBMCs. This TCR came from a human donor with classical Hodgkin lymphoma. Source: CD4+ T cells from blood, taken before the fourth cycle of nivolumab. This chain links TRBV7-9 with TRBJ2-1; tentatively, D is TRBD2 (6 bases). The CDR3 region is CASSLGAGQGASNEQFF. The CDR3 nucleotides are TGTGCCAGCAGCTTAGGGGCGGGGCAGGGTGCGTCCAATGAGCAGTTCTTC. The whole variable domain, remainder taken from reference TRBV7-9 and TRBJ2-1, is DTGVSQNPRHKITKRGQNVTFRCDPISEHNRLYWYRQTLGQGPEFLTYFQNEAQLEKSRLLSDRFSAERPKGSFSTLEIQRTEQGDSAMYLCASSLGAGQGASNEQFFGPGTRLTVL.